The subject of this entry is one T cell receptor (beta chain). Some clones are missing from TCRdb's copy, which holds only in-frame ones; the method was immunoSEQ multiplex PCR. This table holds about 250,000 clones, about four fifths found once. This entry comes from a study of blood T cell repertoires in COVID-19. The V gene's germline CDR1 is SGHTS and CDR2 YDEGEE. The ends were cut back, 4 bases at V and 1 base at J, with 19 bases in the middle. The CDR3 is made up of 17 amino acids. The sequence derives from a man aged 45 to 65 who had recovered from COVID-19. The source material was PBMCs or T cells enriched from blood (not recorded which). The chain carries TRBV5-8 and TRBJ2-3, with D perhaps TRBD2 (7 bases). The CDR3 bases are TGTGCCAGCAGCCGACCTGCGGGGGCCCCGGGCACAGATACGCAGTATTTT. Residues: CASSRPAGAPGTDTQYF.